The 29 T cell receptor beta chains presented below share a single source sample, sequenced in a study of T cells in Graves' hyperthyroidism and ophthalmopathy. Using RNA transcripts as the source, TCR beta CDR3 regions were amplified. A first-round RT-PCR of the TCR CDR3 used the HTBI primer set. TCRdb re-analysed the multiplex PCR reads in MiXCR, keeping a single row per CDR3 protein. The sample lists about 280,000 distinct CDR3 sequences, about 25% seen once, with about 30% in the top ten. The sample taken for sequencing was blood. These receptors all stem from a man aged 40-55 years with Graves' hyperthyroidism that later progressed to Graves' ophthalmopathy.

This clonotype was seen ten or more times. This chain connects TRBV11-2 to TRBJ1-5; tentative D call: TRBD1 (6 bases). This CDR3 has 15 residues. Looked up from germline, CDR1 is SGHAT and CDR2 is FQNNGV. Between the trimmed V and J ends, which lost 2 bases and 10 bases, there was a span of 18 bases. CDR3 DNA sequence: TGTGCCAGCAGCTTATATGCAGGGACAATCACCCCCCAGCATTTT. This translates into CASSLYAGTITPQHF. Supplemented by reference TRBV11-2 and TRBJ1-5, the full variable domain reads EAGVAQSPRYKIIEKRQSVAFWCNPISGHATLYWYQQILGQGPKLLIQFQNNGVVDDSQLPKDRFSAERLKGVDSTLKIQPAKLEDSAVYLCASSLYAGTITPQHFGDGTRLSIL.

This clonotype has a count of ten or more. The chain links TRBV6-5 to TRBJ2-7, with 9 bases lining up with TRBD1. The CDR3 is 14 amino acids. Germline-derived CDR1 and CDR2 are MNHEY and SVGAGI. With 2 bases clipped from V and 6 bases from J, the junction kept 5 bases outside the gene matches. The CDR3 sequence: CASSYPGQGSEQYF. Written as DNA, the CDR3 is TGTGCCAGCAGTTACCCGGGACAGGGTTCCGAGCAGTACTTC.

This clonotype was seen only a few times. The rearrangement links TRBV28 to TRBJ2-5, with TRBD2 matching over 10 bases. Trimming cost V 6 bases and J 6 bases; bases outside gene matches: 13. Germline V gives CDR1 MDHEN, CDR2 SYDVKM. The CDR3 totals 16 residues. The CDR3 nucleotides read TGTGCCAGCAGCTTAGGGCTAGCGGGAGCATGGAAGACCCAGTACTTC. Translated: CASSLGLAGAWKTQYF.

This clonotype was picked up many times. The chain has TRBV7-9 and TRBJ1-1, with D perhaps TRBD1 (5 bases). The ends were cut back, 4 bases at V and 6 bases at J, with 12 bases in the middle. Germline values: CDR1 SEHNR, CDR2 FQNEAQ (reference sequence). This CDR3 comprises 13 residues. The CDR3, as DNA: TGTGCCAGCAGCTCCGGGGACTCACCTGAAGCTTTCTTT. It yields the protein CASSSGDSPEAFF.

A note on this clonotype: Lacking the conserved final phenylalanine or tryptophan, this CDR3 likely reflects a read error. The rearrangement joins TRBV19 to TRBJ1-5; D gene ambiguous. Germline V gene sequence: CDR1 LNHDA, CDR2 SQIVND (reference sequence). The V gene lost 5 bases and the J gene lost 10 bases, with 18 bases spanning the gap. This CDR3 contains 14 residues. CDR3 sequence (DNA): TGTGCCAGTAGTCGGGGTCAAGTCGACCGACCCCAGCATCTT. It is translated as CASSRGQVDRPQHL.

This clonotype has at least ten counts. The rearrangement uses TRBV24-1 and TRBJ2-2; no definite D call. Per germline, CDR1 KGHDR and CDR2 SFDVKD. The CDR3 loop spans 12 amino acids. V was cut by 4 bases and J by 2 bases, with 1 base left in between. CDR3 in amino acids: CATSENTGELFF. CDR3 bases: TGTGCCACCAGTGAAAACACCGGGGAGCTGTTTTTT.

The CDR3 loop is CASTRSRDLPQHF. The CDR3 region has the DNA TGTGCCAGCACCCGCTCCAGGGATCTGCCCCAGCATTTT. V gene TRBV7-8 combines with J gene TRBJ1-5; possibly TRBD1 for D (5 bases). Looked up from germline, CDR1 is SGHVS and CDR2 is FQNEAQ. V was shortened by 7 bases and J by 9 bases, with 16 bases between the two germline ends. CDR3 length equals 13 residues. The whole variable domain, filled in from reference TRBV7-8 and TRBJ1-5, reads GAGVSQSPRYKVAKRGQDVALRCDPISGHVSLFWYQQALGQGPEFLTYFQNEAQLDKSGLPSDRFFAERPEGSVSTLKIQRTQQEDSAVYLCASTRSRDLPQHFGDGTRLSIL.

The chain couples TRBV2 to TRBJ2-7, with D tentatively TRBD2 (6 bases). Germline V gene lookup returns CDR1 SNHLY and CDR2 FYNNEI. CDR3 length equals 15 residues. V dropped 5 bases and J dropped 0 bases, with 14 bases sitting between them. CDR3 sequence reads: CASSQGGDSSYEQYF. In DNA form, the CDR3 reads TGTGCCAGCAGTCAGGGCGGGGATAGCTCCTACGAGCAGTACTTC.

This rearrangement joins TRBV6-5 to TRBJ1-1; D possibly corresponds to TRBD1 (6 bases). This CDR3 is 15 amino acids long. Trimming took off 2 bases at V and 0 bases at J, with 10 bases between the two ends. CDR1 is MNHEY, CDR2 SVGAGI, per germline. The CDR3 DNA is TGTGCCAGCAGTTACCAAACAGGGATGAACACTGAAGCTTTCTTT. Residues: CASSYQTGMNTEAFF.

This clonotype was found many times. The CDR3 DNA sequence: TGTGCCAGTAAGGGACTAGCGTTTTCCGGGGAGCTGTTTTTT. Amino acids: CASKGLAFSGELFF. This chain joins TRBV19 and TRBJ2-2; 10 bases match TRBD2. J lost 6 bases, V lost 7 bases, and 5 bases had no gene match. Germline CDR1 is LNHDA and CDR2 is SQIVND (reference sequence). The CDR3 contains 14 residues.

The chain couples TRBV11-2 to TRBJ2-6, with 7 bases fitting TRBD1. The V segment lost 5 bases and the J segment 0 bases; nucleotides outside the gene matches: 4. The CDR3 has 16 amino acids. CDR1 is SGHAT and CDR2 is FQNNGV in the germline V gene. The CDR3 nucleotides are TGTGCCAGCAGCAAAGACAGGGTCTCTGGGGCCAACGTCCTGACTTTC. Protein sequence: CASSKDRVSGANVLTF.

This clonotype occurred a few times. The chain combines TRBV27 with TRBJ2-5; 10 bases are shared with TRBD2. Unmatched junction bases numbered 8, after V lost 5 bases and J lost 2 bases. Germline values: CDR1 MNHEY, CDR2 SMNVEV (reference sequence). There are 16 residues in the CDR3. For the CDR3, the DNA is TGTGCCAGCAGTCCACGGACTAGCGGATTACAAGAGACCCAGTACTTC. It specifies CASSPRTSGLQETQYF.

This clonotype was found many times. The V call is TRBV19, the J call TRBJ1-2; unclear D gene. V was pared by 8 bases and J by 8 bases, with 24 bases between. CDR3 size: 15 residues. The germline gives CDR1 LNHDA, CDR2 SQIVND (reference sequence). The CDR3 loop reads CASHGGSNPYGGYTF. The CDR3 DNA reads as TGTGCCAGTCATGGTGGCAGTAACCCCTATGGCGGCTACACCTTC. The entire variable domain, with the rest obtained from reference TRBV19 and TRBJ1-2, is as follows: DGGITQSPKYLFRKEGQNVTLSCEQNLNHDAMYWYRQDPGQGLRLIYYSQIVNDFQKGDIAEGYSVSREKKESFPLTVTSAQKNPTAFYLCASHGGSNPYGGYTFGSGTRLTVV.

The V gene is TRBV10-2, the J gene TRBJ1-2; no definite D call. Trimming left V 2 bases short and J 5 bases short, with 9 bases between. Per the germline V gene, CDR1 is WSHSY and CDR2 is SAAADI. The CDR3 consists of 13 residues. The CDR3 sequence is CASSEGRPYGYTF. Written as DNA, the CDR3 is TGCGCCAGCAGTGAGGGGAGGCCTTATGGCTACACCTTC.

This clonotype was counted a few times. The rearrangement joins TRBV2 to TRBJ2-5, with unresolved D. Germline CDR1 SNHLY, CDR2 FYNNEI. The CDR3 covers 13 residues. Trimming cost V 2 bases and J 4 bases, with 8 bases left between them. CDR3: CASSESLLETQYF. CDR3 DNA: TGTGCCAGCAGTGAAAGTTTGTTAGAGACCCAGTACTTC.

This clonotype was counted ten times or more. The chain employs TRBV20-1 and TRBJ1-5; maybe TRBD1 (6 bases). The germline V gene encodes CDR1 DFQATT and CDR2 SNEGSKA (reference sequence). Trimming shortened V by 8 bases and J by 0 bases, and 14 bases separated the two germline ends. CDR3 size: 14 residues. CDR3 DNA: TGCAGTATACAGGGATTACTTAGCAATCAGCCCCAGCATTTT. Translation gives CSIQGLLSNQPQHF.

V gene TRBV10-3 combines with J gene TRBJ1-1, with D possibly TRBD1 on 5 matching bases. The germline gives CDR1 ENHRY, CDR2 SYGVKD. The CDR3 is 14 amino acids. Between the trimmed V and J ends, which lost 5 bases and 1 base, there was a span of 11 bases. CDR3: CAISPTGPNTEAFF. As DNA, the CDR3 is TGTGCCATCAGTCCTACAGGACCGAACACTGAAGCTTTCTTT.

This clonotype appeared a few times. CDR3 loop: CASVDLDSPLHF. The CDR3 coding sequence is TGTGCCAGCGTTGACTTGGATTCACCCCTCCACTTT. The chain employs TRBV28 and TRBJ1-6; D unresolved. V was shortened by 8 bases and J by 8 bases, with 10 bases between the two germline ends. The germline V gene has CDR1 MDHEN and CDR2 SYDVKM. The CDR3 is 12 amino acids.

V and J are TRBV4-3 and TRBJ1-2, with D perhaps matching TRBD1 (5 bases). The V gene's germline CDR1 is LGHNA and CDR2 YSLEER. This CDR3 has 16 residues. Trimming left V 0 bases short and J 2 bases short, with 13 bases between. This CDR3 reads CASSQDRPGPNYGYTF. CDR3 coding DNA: TGCGCCAGCAGCCAAGACAGGCCAGGGCCCAACTATGGCTACACCTTC.

This clonotype was counted a few times. This chain joins TRBV3-1 and TRBJ1-6; the D gene is possibly TRBD1 (5 bases). The germline V and J ends were trimmed by 1 base and 10 bases, with 11 bases remaining between them. The CDR3 is 14 amino acids. Germline loops: CDR1 LGHDT, CDR2 YNNKEL (reference sequence). In DNA form, the CDR3 reads TGTGCCAGCAGCCAAGGCCAGGGAGAGTCACCCCTCCACTTT. Its translation is CASSQGQGESPLHF. Using reference TRBV3-1 and TRBJ1-6 for the parts outside the CDR3, the full variable domain is DTAVSQTPKYLVTQMGNDKSIKCEQNLGHDTMYWYKQDSKKFLKIMFSYNNKELIINETVPNRFSPKSPDKAHLNLHINSLELGDSAVYFCASSQGQGESPLHFGNGTRLTVT.

The chain is built from TRBV7-2 and TRBJ1-5, with a possible D match to TRBD1 (6 bases). The CDR3 contains 14 residues. V lost 3 bases to trimming and J lost 3 bases, with 9 bases between them. Germline V gives CDR1 SGHTA, CDR2 FQGNSA. The DNA of the CDR3 is TGTGCCAGCAGCTTTACAGGGAACAATCAGCCCCAGCATTTT. Translation: CASSFTGNNQPQHF.

This clonotype was seen ten or more times. The J gene is TRBJ1-2, the V gene TRBV6-1; 9 nucleotides line up with TRBD1. After removal of 6 bases from V and 6 bases from J, the junction contained 2 bases not matched to a gene. The germline gives CDR1 MNHNS, CDR2 SASEGT. The CDR3 spans 12 residues. Here the CDR3 DNA reads TGTGCCAGCAGCAGACAGGGGGATGGCTACACCTTC. Its translation is CASSRQGDGYTF.

This chain uses TRBV30 with TRBJ2-7; D tentatively fits TRBD1 or TRBD2 (5 bases each). The V end was cut by 3 bases, the J end by 3 bases, with 15 bases between. Germline values: CDR1 GTSNPN, CDR2 SVGIG (reference sequence). This CDR3 is built from 14 residues. The CDR3: CAWSFTGLLYEQYF. DNA of the CDR3: TGTGCCTGGAGCTTTACAGGACTCCTCTACGAGCAGTACTTC.

The chain combines TRBV12-3 or TRBV12-4 with TRBJ2-5; possibly TRBD2 for D (6 bases). The germline V and J ends were trimmed by 5 bases and 5 bases, with 18 bases remaining between them. The CDR3 covers 15 residues. Here the CDR3 reads CASSGGATSTETQYF. CDR3 DNA: TGTGCCAGCAGTGGGGGAGCGACTAGTACGGAGACCCAGTACTTC.

This rearrangement joins TRBV10-3 to TRBJ2-7; 10 positions match TRBD2. Germline CDR1 is ENHRY and CDR2 is SYGVKD. The ends lost 0 bases at V and 3 bases at J; junction bases unmatched: 17. The CDR3 length is 20 residues. The CDR3 nucleotides are TGTGCCATCAGTGAGTCGGCGGGGTCCTTCCTAGCGGGAGTGGACTACGAGCAGTACTTC. Translation: CAISESAGSFLAGVDYEQYF.

This clonotype has more than one count but fewer than ten. A much more abundant neighbour one base away suggests this may be a read error. Given the absence of the conserved phenylalanine or tryptophan at the CDR3 end, a read error is likely. The chain combines TRBV12-3 or TRBV12-4 with TRBJ1-5, with unresolved D. This CDR3 is 15 amino acids long. Trimming pared 4 bases from V and 0 bases from J, leaving 10 bases between. CDR3 bases: TGTGCCAGCAGTTCGGCCAGGCTTAGCAATCAGCCCCAGCATCTT. It codes for CASSSARLSNQPQHL.

This clonotype was counted at least ten times. The chain employs TRBV27 and TRBJ1-5, with D unresolved. The germline CDR1 and CDR2 sequences are MNHEY and SMNVEV (reference sequence). The CDR3 runs 14 residues. V lost 3 bases and J lost 9, with 15 bases in between. The CDR3 protein is CASSFQETPWPQHF. CDR3 DNA: TGTGCCAGCAGTTTCCAGGAGACCCCATGGCCCCAGCATTTT.

This clonotype was recorded many times. The rearrangement joins TRBV10-3 to TRBJ2-7; TRBD2 agrees at 9 bases. The CDR3 sequence is 15 residues long. Germline CDR1 is ENHRY and CDR2 is SYGVKD. J lost 0 bases, V lost 2 bases, and 2 bases had no gene match. The CDR3 region is CAISEGTSSSYEQYF. The CDR3 DNA is TGTGCCATCAGTGAGGGGACTAGCTCCTCCTACGAGCAGTACTTC.

The chain links TRBV20-1 to TRBJ2-2, with TRBD1 matching over 9 bases. After removal of 6 bases from V and 6 bases from J, the junction contained 14 bases not matched to a gene. Germline lookup yields CDR1 DFQATT and CDR2 SNEGSKA (reference sequence). This CDR3 region has 16 residues. Here the CDR3 reads CSANREDRGLAGELFF. CDR3 nucleotides: TGCAGTGCAAACCGTGAGGACAGGGGTTTAGCCGGGGAGCTGTTTTTT.